This TCR beta chain stems from a study of graft-versus-host responses after intestinal transplantation. On the study more broadly: Transplant recipients had multivisceral, liver-intestinal, or isolated intestinal grafts. Once they had received anti-thymocyte globulin induction, all recipients took tacrolimus and steroids for approximately 3 years. Study outcomes and limitations: Allografts from individuals with graft-donor T cell macrochimerism displayed high graft-versus-host to host-versus-graft clonal ratios.

Trimming stripped 3 bases from V and 0 bases from J, with 11 bases between. The CDR3 is 16 residues long. Germline V gene data show CDR1 as MDHEN and CDR2 as SYDVKM. For this clone: Its antigen is unidentified.

Sequenced by immunoSEQ multiplex PCR; TCRdb stores in-frame clones only, minus some. The sample contains about 10,000 clones, under 95% of which appear only once. The sequence derives from a human patient who received an intestinal transplant, so some T cells may come from the graft donor. This chain uses TRBV28 with TRBJ2-2; the D is unclear. The sequences come from PBMCs, collected around 47 days after intestinal transplant. Here the CDR3 reads CASSFSGRSNTGELFF. In nucleotides, the CDR3 is TGTGCCAGCAGTTTTTCCGGCAGGTCGAACACCGGGGAGCTGTTTTTT.